This entry lists 27 T cell receptor beta chains sequenced from one sample in a study of shared clonotypes between healthy human individuals. Repertoires were generated with immunoSEQ multiplex PCR, while TCRdb's copy carries only in-frame clones and drops some. This sample has 1.6 million or so clones, with approximately 98.5% found just once. The sequencing input was naive CD4+ T cells sorted from blood. Indicated subset: CD45RA+ positively selected. Receptor source: a man aged 25-40 years in good health.

As regards this clone: This CDR3 is also generated by other DNA sequences in the sample. The chain couples TRBV9 to TRBJ2-7; no reliable D call. V was cut by 0 bases and J by 0 bases, with 10 bases left in between. The CDR3 is 15 residues long. CDR1 SGDLS and CDR2 YYNGEE come from the germline V gene. CDR3 nucleotide sequence: TGTGCCAGCAGCGTAGGTCCCCGAAGCTCCTACGAGCAGTACTTC. As protein: CASSVGPRSSYEQYF.

V gene TRBV21-1 combines with J gene TRBJ1-1. TRBV21-1 is flagged as a pseudogene. This CDR3 is 14 amino acids long. CDR3 sequence (DNA): TGTGCCAGCAGCAAGGGCATATCTGGGGATGAAGCTTTCTTT. Its protein product is CASSKGISGDEAFF.

This clone was recorded once. The chain joins TRBV6-5 to TRBJ2-7, with D possibly being TRBD1 (6 bases). The ends were cut back, 4 bases at V and 5 bases at J, with 21 bases in the middle. Germline V gene sequence: CDR1 MNHEY, CDR2 SVGAGI. The CDR3 runs 16 residues. The CDR3 DNA reads as TGTGCCAGCAGTTCACGAAAAGGACAGAACTACGACGAGCAGTACTTC. Translating gives CASSSRKGQNYDEQYF.

The count of this clone is one. The V and J genes are TRBV7-8 and TRBJ2-7; D possibly corresponds to TRBD2 (6 bases). The CDR3 covers 13 residues. The V and J ends lost 0 bases and 11 bases respectively, with 14 bases between them. The germline gives CDR1 SGHVS, CDR2 FQNEAQ. The CDR3 reads CASSLAEGRVKYF. The CDR3 nucleotides read TGTGCCAGCAGCTTAGCGGAGGGAAGGGTGAAGTACTTC.

The V call is TRBV15, the J call TRBJ2-2, with TRBD2 identical over 8 bases. The V gene end was trimmed by 3 bases and the J gene end by 4 bases; junction bases not matched to a gene: 7. The CDR3 is made up of 16 amino acids. Germline V gene lookup returns CDR1 LNHNV and CDR2 YYDKDF (reference sequence). The CDR3 region is CATSSSGTRGTGELFF. The CDR3 DNA reads TGTGCCACCAGCAGTTCCGGGACTAGAGGCACCGGGGAGCTGTTTTTT.

J is TRBJ2-2 and V is TRBV9; D is undetermined. This CDR3 region has 16 residues. Germline V gives CDR1 SGDLS, CDR2 YYNGEE. Deletions cut 4 bases from V and 0 bases from J, with 13 bases between. Here the CDR3 reads CASSPRRTTNTGELFF. CDR3 nucleotides: TGTGCCAGCAGCCCCAGACGAACCACGAACACCGGGGAGCTGTTTTTT. Variable domain in full (rest from reference TRBV9 and TRBJ2-2): DSGVTQTPKHLITATGQRVTLRCSPRSGDLSVYWYQQSLDQGLQFLIQYYNGEERAKGNILERFSAQQFPDLHSELNLSSLELGDSALYFCASSPRRTTNTGELFFGEGSRLTVL.

V is TRBV14 and J is TRBJ1-1; D gene ambiguous. The CDR3 has 15 residues. V gave up 5 bases and J gave up 5 bases, with 18 bases separating them. Germline values: CDR1 SGHDN, CDR2 FVKESK. CDR3 coding DNA: TGTGCCAGCAGCACCTATCCCGCCGGGTGGACTGAAGCTTTCTTT. Amino acid sequence: CASSTYPAGWTEAFF. The full variable domain, its missing parts supplied by reference TRBV14 and TRBJ1-1, is EAGVTQFPSHSVIEKGQTVTLRCDPISGHDNLYWYRRVMGKEIKFLLHFVKESKQDESGMPNNRFLAERTGGTYSTLKVQPAELEDSGVYFCASSTYPAGWTEAFFGQGTRLTVV.

The chain recombines TRBV19 with TRBJ2-1, with TRBD2 matching over 7 bases. This CDR3 has 14 amino acids. V lost 9 bases to trimming and J lost 9 bases; unmatched junction nucleotides: 14. Per the germline V gene, CDR1 is LNHDA and CDR2 is SQIVND (reference sequence). The CDR3 sequence: CASRLAGTPGEQFF. DNA for the CDR3: TGTGCCAGCCGATTAGCGGGCACGCCTGGTGAGCAGTTCTTC.

This clone has just one count. The V call is TRBV19, the J call TRBJ1-2; D is uncertain. Trimming pared 6 bases from V and 2 bases from J, leaving 4 bases between. The CDR3 contains 11 residues. Germline V lookup: CDR1 LNHDA, CDR2 SQIVND (reference sequence). This CDR3 reads CASRRNYGYTF. CDR3 bases: TGTGCCAGTAGGCGAAACTATGGCTACACCTTC.

This rearrangement joins TRBV5-1 to TRBJ2-5, with D tentatively TRBD2 (5 bases). The CDR3 has 13 residues. V lost 4 bases and J lost 5, with 12 bases in between. The germline CDR1 and CDR2 sequences are SGHRS and YFSETQ. The CDR3 spells CASSVLVRETQYF. In nucleotides, the CDR3 is TGCGCCAGCAGCGTACTAGTTCGGGAGACCCAGTACTTC. Full variable domain (remainder filled in from reference TRBV5-1 and TRBJ2-5): KAGVTQTPRYLIKTRGQQVTLSCSPISGHRSVSWYQQTPGQGLQFLFEYFSETQRNKGNFPGRFSGRQFSNSRSEMNVSTLELGDSALYLCASSVLVRETQYFGPGTRLLVL.

The chain recombines TRBV6-1 with TRBJ1-2; D unclear. Germline V gene lookup returns CDR1 MNHNS and CDR2 SASEGT. The V gene lost 2 bases and the J gene lost 1 base, with 11 bases spanning the gap. The CDR3 is 15 residues long. The CDR3 sequence: CASSENLHSNYGYTF. The CDR3 bases are TGTGCCAGCAGTGAAAATTTGCACAGTAACTATGGCTACACCTTC.

The genes are TRBV9 and TRBJ1-5; perhaps TRBD1 as D (5 bases). The CDR3 consists of 14 residues. V was cut by 0 bases and J by 9 bases, with 13 bases left in between. The germline gives CDR1 SGDLS, CDR2 YYNGEE. The CDR3 region has the DNA TGTGCCAGCAGCGTAGAGGCAGGTACAGGGCCCCAGCATTTT. The encoded protein is CASSVEAGTGPQHF.

The chain joins TRBV28 to TRBJ2-2; 8 bases are shared with TRBD1. J lost 6 bases, V lost 3 bases, and 6 bases had no gene match. The CDR3 is 15 residues long. Per the germline V gene, CDR1 is MDHEN and CDR2 is SYDVKM. CDR3 sequence: CASSFRQGWPGELFF. In DNA, the CDR3 is TGTGCCAGCAGTTTCAGACAGGGGTGGCCCGGGGAGCTGTTTTTT.

The chain recombines TRBV27 with TRBJ2-7, with 7 nucleotides matching TRBD2. V dropped 9 bases and J dropped 4; count of bases not matched to a gene: 9. The CDR3 is 13 amino acids. Germline lookup yields CDR1 MNHEY and CDR2 SMNVEV (reference sequence). CDR3: CARNGTTLYEQYF. CDR3 DNA sequence: TGTGCCAGGAACGGGACTACCCTTTACGAGCAGTACTTC.

The V and J genes are TRBV25-1 and TRBJ2-7; TRBD2 matches 7 bases. The CDR3 is 14 residues long. V lost 4 bases and J lost 3; bases outside the gene matches: 6. Germline assignment: CDR1 MGHDK and CDR2 SYGVNS. This CDR3 reads CASSVGGRIYEQYF. The CDR3, as DNA: TGTGCCAGCAGTGTGGGCGGGAGAATCTACGAGCAGTACTTC.

In this sample, this clone turned up once. The V call is TRBV9, the J call TRBJ2-2, with D possibly matching TRBD2 (5 bases). Trimming removed 0 bases from V and 0 bases from J, with 6 bases in between. The germline CDR1 and CDR2 sequences are SGDLS and YYNGEE. This CDR3 comprises 15 residues. The CDR3 spells CASSVGRANTGELFF. The CDR3, as DNA: TGTGCCAGCAGCGTAGGGCGGGCGAACACCGGGGAGCTGTTTTTT.

The V and J genes are TRBV11-2 and TRBJ2-1, with D hard to call. Trimming pared 4 bases from V and 2 bases from J, leaving 12 bases between. Germline V gives CDR1 SGHAT, CDR2 FQNNGV. This CDR3 has 15 amino acids. The CDR3 loop is CASSSRIAPYNEQFF. CDR3 sequence (DNA): TGTGCCAGCAGCTCCCGGATAGCCCCCTACAATGAGCAGTTCTTC.

This clone was counted a single time. The chain uses TRBV5-6 and TRBJ2-7, with 9 bases identical to TRBD1. This CDR3 has 14 amino acids. Germline trimming cut 1 base from V and 9 bases from J; bases unmatched to any gene: 8. Per germline, CDR1 SGHDT and CDR2 YYEEEE. CDR3 residues: CASSLTGGVDAQYF. CDR3 coding DNA: TGTGCCAGCAGCTTGACAGGGGGCGTGGATGCGCAGTACTTC. The full variable domain, in which reference TRBV5-6 and TRBJ2-7 provide the parts outside the CDR3, is DAGVTQSPTHLIKTRGQQVTLRCSPKSGHDTVSWYQQALGQGPQFIFQYYEEEERQRGNFPDRFSGHQFPNYSSELNVNALLLGDSALYLCASSLTGGVDAQYFGPGTRLTVT.

The chain employs TRBV27 and TRBJ2-5, with D perhaps matching TRBD1 or TRBD2 (6 bases each). Germline CDR1 MNHEY, CDR2 SMNVEV (reference sequence). The CDR3 covers 15 residues. The V end lost 5 bases, the J end lost 4 bases, and 17 bases lay between the germline ends. The CDR3 spells CASSPPRGLIETQYF. The CDR3, as DNA: TGTGCCAGCAGTCCCCCCCGGGGGCTAATAGAGACCCAGTACTTC.

The rearrangement links TRBV7-9 to TRBJ2-3, with D tentatively TRBD2 (6 bases). The CDR3 sequence is 17 residues long. The ends were cut back, 5 bases at V and 4 bases at J, with 22 bases in the middle. Per germline, CDR1 SEHNR and CDR2 FQNEAQ (reference sequence). In nucleotides, the CDR3 is TGTGCCAGCAGCCCCCCCGGAGCGGGCGGTGTCGCAGATACGCAGTATTTT. Residues: CASSPPGAGGVADTQYF.

The V gene is TRBV5-5, the J gene TRBJ2-2; tentative D call: TRBD2 (5 bases). V shed 0 bases and J shed 7 bases, with 16 bases lying between them. Germline CDR1 and CDR2: SGHKS and YYEKEE (reference sequence). The CDR3 has 16 residues. DNA of the CDR3: TGTGCCAGCAGCTTGGGCGGGTTAGGGATGCTCGGGGAGCTGTTTTTT. Its protein is CASSLGGLGMLGELFF.

The chain uses TRBV25-1 and TRBJ1-2; D call uncertain. The CDR3 runs to 12 residues. CDR1 MGHDK and CDR2 SYGVNS come from the germline V gene. The V gene lost 5 bases and the J gene lost 1 base, with 5 bases spanning the gap. CDR3 bases: TGTGCCAGCAGTAGGGATAACTATGGCTACACCTTC. It yields the protein CASSRDNYGYTF.

The chain has TRBV10-2 and TRBJ2-7; 11 bases align to TRBD1. Germline loops: CDR1 WSHSY, CDR2 SAAADI. The CDR3 extends over 14 amino acids. J gave up 1 base and V 6 bases, and 2 bases lay outside the gene matches. The DNA for the CDR3 is TGCGCCAGCAGAGGACAGGGGGCTTCCTACGAGCAGTACTTC. Amino acid sequence: CASRGQGASYEQYF.

A note on this clone: A junction end diverges from the germline sequence, so it may reflect a read error. The chain employs TRBV19 and TRBJ1-2, with TRBD1 matching over 9 bases. CDR3 length equals 12 residues. CDR1 and CDR2 from the germline V gene are LNHDA and SQIVND (reference sequence). The CDR3 nucleotides read TGTGTCAGTAGTCTCGGGACAGGGGGCTACACCTTC. This translates into CVSSLGTGGYTF.

The genes are TRBV4-3 and TRBJ2-2; a weak D match, TRBD2 (5 bases). Trimming shortened V by 7 bases and J by 5 bases, and 14 bases separated the two germline ends. The V gene's germline CDR1 is LGHNA and CDR2 YSLEER. This CDR3 has 14 amino acids. This chain's CDR3 is CASTMVLATGELFF. The CDR3, as DNA: TGCGCCAGCACCATGGTGCTAGCAACCGGGGAGCTGTTTTTT.

This clone was detected once. The chain has TRBV10-3 and TRBJ2-2; D unclear. Germline V lookup: CDR1 ENHRY, CDR2 SYGVKD. Trimming removed 8 bases at V and 1 base at J, with 8 bases between. The CDR3 has 13 residues. The CDR3 sequence is CAIVAGNTGELFF. The DNA of the CDR3 is TGTGCCATCGTAGCAGGGAACACCGGGGAGCTGTTTTTT.

The chain combines TRBV6-1 with TRBJ1-2; the match to TRBD1 covers 9 bases. The CDR3 is 16 amino acids. Germline V lookup: CDR1 MNHNS, CDR2 SASEGT. J lost 6 bases, V lost 3 bases, and 11 bases had no gene match. CDR3 protein: CASSDKWETGGDGYTF. CDR3 in DNA: TGTGCCAGCAGTGACAAGTGGGAAACAGGGGGCGATGGCTACACCTTC.